This T cell receptor beta chain is from a study of tumor-infiltrating lymphocytes in primary liver carcinoma. Broader study findings: Only about 8-25% of top clones were detected in all five tumor regions.

In the case of this clonotype: The antigen is undetermined. At one end the junction does not follow the germline gene, possibly because of a read error.

Each 20-30 mg portion of unsorted bulk tissue served as the source for co-extraction of RNA and DNA. The input was around 500 ng total RNA; TCR beta cDNA was made from it with a constant-region primer. Three nested multiplex PCR rounds, a slightly modified ARM-PCR method, built the TCR beta libraries. TCRdb itself ran the multiplex PCR reads through MiXCR, one entry per CDR3 protein. This repertoire shows approximately 110,000 distinct CDR3 sequences, 50% to 65% found once; its top ten account for 9.3%. This clonotype was sampled from a woman aged 60-70 years with primary liver carcinoma and hepatitis B virus infection. What was sequenced was liver tumor tissue from sampling region 1. Sample subset: tumor region T1, superior pole.

CDR3 in DNA: TGTGCCAGCAGCCTTTTTGTCAGGGGGATCGCTGAAGCTTCCTTT. Translated, it gives CASSLFVRGIAEASF. The chain uses TRBV11-1 and TRBJ1-1; TRBD1 agrees at 7 bases. The CDR3 is 15 residues long. CDR1 and CDR2 from the germline V gene are SGHAT and FQDESV (reference sequence).